These 24 T cell receptor beta chains originate from one sample sequenced in a study of human T cells and chemical hapten exposure (dated by TCRdb to about 2021). The time point label, read with the paper, signifies: pre-sensitization, week 0. Sample treatment or condition, as interpreted from the label and publication: therapeutic diphenylcyclopropenone sensitization with weekly scalp DPC. Library construction relied on RACE. These reads were obtained on a NextSeq 500. TCRdb's own reprocessing of the public reads used fastp at Q25 and MiXCR and kept productive beta chains. Records with the same CDR3 protein are collapsed into one entry carrying the most frequent genes and DNA. The sample records some 400,000 distinct CDR3 sequences, more than 4.5% of which are singletons. The ten top clones hold roughly 2.6% of the sample. The material was whole blood, obtained in connection with sensitization to the hapten diphenylcyclopropenone (DPC). The receptors were sampled from a woman in her fifties or sixties with alopecia areata. Some clones in this sample may be carry-over from other donors' samples.

The table lists this clonotype with many counts. The gene calls are TRBV27 and TRBJ2-7; 7 positions match TRBD2. V lost 10 bases to trimming and J lost 7 bases; unmatched junction nucleotides: 16. The CDR3 consists of 14 residues. Germline CDR1 reads MNHEY; CDR2 reads SMNVEV (reference sequence). The CDR3 sequence is CATSGLQGWREQYF. Written as DNA, the CDR3 is TGTGCCACCTCGGGACTACAAGGTTGGAGGGAGCAGTACTTC.

This clonotype was seen a few times. V usage is TRBV9 and J usage is TRBJ1-1; perhaps TRBD1 as D (5 bases). Germline V lookup: CDR1 SGDLS, CDR2 YYNGEE. This CDR3 spans 15 amino acids. V was trimmed by 4 bases and J by 3 bases, leaving 16 bases between them. The CDR3: CASSPLARGDTEAFF. CDR3 sequence (DNA): TGTGCCAGCAGCCCCCTTGCCCGGGGGGACACTGAAGCTTTCTTT.

This clonotype was seen many times. The chain recombines TRBV28 with TRBJ1-1, with no clear D. This CDR3 is 11 amino acids long. CDR1 and CDR2 from the germline V gene are MDHEN and SYDVKM. The germline V and J ends were trimmed by 6 bases and 8 bases, with 10 bases remaining between them. Here the CDR3 DNA reads TGTGCCAGCAGGTTAGGGTTAGAAGCTTTCTTT. As protein: CASRLGLEAFF.

The chain recombines TRBV27 with TRBJ2-7; D is unresolved. CDR3 length equals 13 residues. With 6 bases removed from V and 3 bases from J, the gap between germline ends came to 12 bases. Germline V gives CDR1 MNHEY, CDR2 SMNVEV (reference sequence). CDR3 loop: CASRQGAGYEQYF. The CDR3 DNA reads TGTGCCAGCAGGCAAGGCGCCGGCTACGAGCAGTACTTC.

This clonotype was counted between two and nine times. V and J are TRBV5-4 and TRBJ2-3, with 10 bases aligning to TRBD1. The CDR3 loop spans 15 amino acids. CDR1 and CDR2 from the germline V gene are SGHNT and YYREEE (reference sequence). The V gene end was trimmed by 5 bases and the J gene end by 3 bases; junction bases not matched to a gene: 6. CDR3 loop: CASSYGQGDTDTQYF. Written as DNA, the CDR3 is TGTGCCAGCAGTTATGGACAGGGGGATACAGATACGCAGTATTTT.

A few counts support this clonotype. The chain combines TRBV5-1 with TRBJ1-1; 10 nucleotides line up with TRBD1. CDR3 length: 15 amino acids. The junction had 6 bases not matched to a gene; V was cut back by 3 bases and J by 4 bases. From germline, CDR1 is SGHRS and CDR2 YFSETQ. CDR3 sequence: CASSWGQGRSTEAFF. The CDR3 nucleotides read TGCGCCAGCAGCTGGGGACAGGGGCGATCCACTGAAGCTTTCTTT.

CDR3 in DNA: TGCAGCGTTGAAGATCGTACAGGGGCTGAAAAACTGTTTTTT. Translated: CSVEDRTGAEKLFF. The chain has TRBV29-1 and TRBJ1-4, with TRBD1 identical over 7 bases. Germline V gene lookup returns CDR1 SQVTM and CDR2 ANQGSEA. The length of the CDR3 is 14 residues. The ends lost 0 bases at V and 7 bases at J; junction bases unmatched: 5.

The chain recombines TRBV7-2 with TRBJ2-1; D uncertain. V was cut by 4 bases and J by 3 bases, with 7 bases left in between. The CDR3 covers 13 residues. The germline V gene encodes CDR1 SGHTA and CDR2 FQGNSA. This CDR3 is CASSSAFYNEQFF. The DNA of the CDR3 is TGTGCCAGCAGCTCCGCCTTCTACAATGAGCAGTTCTTC.

The table lists this clonotype with many counts. The chain employs TRBV6-6 and TRBJ2-3; 8 nucleotides match TRBD2. The junction had 10 bases not matched to a gene; V was cut back by 6 bases and J by 5 bases. The CDR3 sequence is 15 residues long. The V gene's germline CDR1 is MNHNY and CDR2 SVGAGI (reference sequence). The CDR3 DNA reads TGTGCCAGCAGACGGACTAGCTGGACCGGAGATACGCAGTATTTT. Its protein product is CASRRTSWTGDTQYF.

This clonotype appeared a few times. CDR3 protein: CASSSRLAGASTDTQYF. In nucleotides, the CDR3 is TGTGCCAGCAGTTCAAGACTAGCGGGGGCCAGCACAGATACGCAGTATTTT. The rearrangement uses TRBV7-9 and TRBJ2-3, with 12 bases lining up with TRBD2. The J segment lost 0 bases and the V segment lost 6 bases, leaving 7 bases of the junction unmatched. CDR1 and CDR2 from the germline V gene are SEHNR and FQNEAQ (reference sequence). The CDR3 runs 17 residues.

This clonotype has more than one count but fewer than ten. The chain is built from TRBV6-5 and TRBJ1-1, with D possibly matching TRBD1 (5 bases). Germline CDR1 reads MNHEY; CDR2 reads SVGAGI. The germline V and J ends were trimmed by 0 bases and 5 bases, with 13 bases remaining between them. CDR3 length: 15 amino acids. The CDR3 DNA is TGTGCCAGCAGTTACTCCCGGACATTTCTTACTGAAGCTTTCTTT. It codes for CASSYSRTFLTEAFF.

This clonotype has only a few counts. This chain connects TRBV28 to TRBJ2-1, with D possibly matching TRBD1 (6 bases). V was trimmed by 6 bases and J by 3 bases, leaving 12 bases between them. Germline CDR1 reads MDHEN; CDR2 reads SYDVKM. This CDR3 comprises 14 residues. DNA of the CDR3: TGTGCCAGCAGAGTGGGGGCAGTCTACAATGAGCAGTTCTTC. It is translated as CASRVGAVYNEQFF.

This clonotype was found a few times. The chain uses TRBV9 and TRBJ2-7; 7 nucleotides agree with TRBD1. V lost 5 bases to trimming and J lost 0 bases; unmatched junction nucleotides: 8. Germline assignment: CDR1 SGDLS and CDR2 YYNGEE. This CDR3 contains 15 residues. CDR3 DNA: TGTGCCAGCAGTTTAAGGGACAGCCGCTCCTACGAGCAGTACTTC. This sequence encodes CASSLRDSRSYEQYF.

The sample holds a few counts of this clonotype. The J gene is TRBJ2-3, the V gene TRBV9, with D unresolved. Trimming took off 3 bases at V and 11 bases at J, with 16 bases between the two ends. This CDR3 spans 13 amino acids. Per germline, CDR1 SGDLS and CDR2 YYNGEE. CDR3 coding DNA: TGTGCCAGCAGCGCCCGAAATGGGAATATGCAGTATTTT. Translated: CASSARNGNMQYF.

This clonotype was observed at least ten times. This chain joins TRBV27 and TRBJ2-4; D unclear. CDR1 MNHEY and CDR2 SMNVEV come from the germline V gene (reference sequence). Trimming took 0 bases from V and 7 from J, leaving 7 bases between them. The CDR3 is 13 residues long. The CDR3 is CASSLSGRNIQYF. DNA for the CDR3: TGTGCCAGCAGTTTATCTGGACGGAACATTCAGTACTTC.

This clonotype appeared many times. The CDR3 coding sequence is TGCGCCAGCAGCCATTACCCCCCGGGGGAAGCAACTAATGAAAAACTGTTTTTT. Its translation: CASSHYPPGEATNEKLFF. The rearrangement uses TRBV5-1 and TRBJ1-4; the D gene is possibly TRBD1 (5 bases). The CDR3 covers 18 residues. Trimming pared 4 bases from V and 0 bases from J, leaving 19 bases between. CDR1 is SGHRS, CDR2 YFSETQ, per germline.

This clonotype has a handful of counts. The chain carries TRBV20-1 and TRBJ1-3; D possibly corresponds to TRBD1 (6 bases). Germline CDR1 DFQATT, CDR2 SNEGSKA (reference sequence). Trimming shortened V by 0 bases and J by 2 bases, and 11 bases separated the two germline ends. CDR3 length equals 15 residues. This chain's CDR3 is CSARDLSGAGNTIYF. As DNA, the CDR3 is TGCAGTGCTAGAGATCTTTCAGGGGCTGGAAACACCATATATTTT.

At least ten counts were recorded for this clonotype. The chain links TRBV4-3 to TRBJ1-1, with TRBD1 as a possible D gene (5 bases). CDR3 size: 16 residues. Germline-derived CDR1 and CDR2 are LGHNA and YSLEER. The V end was cut by 1 base, the J end by 1 base, with 13 bases between. CDR3 nucleotide sequence: TGCGCCAGCAGCCAAGCCCCAGTCGACAGGAACACTGAAGCTTTCTTT. It specifies CASSQAPVDRNTEAFF.

V usage is TRBV9 and J usage is TRBJ2-3; a weak D match, TRBD2 (6 bases). The germline gives CDR1 SGDLS, CDR2 YYNGEE. The CDR3 consists of 16 residues. Trimming took off 0 bases at V and 0 bases at J, with 11 bases between the two ends. The CDR3 DNA reads as TGTGCCAGCAGCGTAGAACAAGCGGGTAGCACAGATACGCAGTATTTT. Translation: CASSVEQAGSTDTQYF.

The sample holds many counts of this clonotype. This chain uses TRBV14 with TRBJ1-1; tentative D call: TRBD1 (5 bases). CDR3 length: 15 amino acids. Trimming took off 0 bases at V and 5 bases at J, with 13 bases between the two ends. Germline values: CDR1 SGHDN, CDR2 FVKESK. CDR3 loop: CASSQDEGRRTEAFF. In DNA form, the CDR3 reads TGTGCCAGCAGCCAAGATGAGGGGAGAAGGACTGAAGCTTTCTTT.

This clonotype turned up a few times. The chain uses TRBV6-5 and TRBJ1-1; no clear D gene. Germline loops: CDR1 MNHEY, CDR2 SVGAGI. Trimming removed 2 bases from V and 5 bases from J, with 12 bases in between. This CDR3 is 14 amino acids long. CDR3 DNA sequence: TGTGCCAGCAGTTACAAAGTTAGGGAAACTGAAGCTTTCTTT. Protein: CASSYKVRETEAFF.

A few counts support this clonotype. The V gene is TRBV10-3, the J gene TRBJ2-1, with D possibly being TRBD1 or TRBD2 (5 bases each). Germline values: CDR1 ENHRY, CDR2 SYGVKD. V dropped 0 bases and J dropped 12 bases, with 6 bases sitting between them. This CDR3 spans 11 amino acids. The CDR3 reads CAISESGAQFF. The CDR3 region has the DNA TGTGCCATCAGTGAGTCCGGGGCGCAGTTCTTC.

This clonotype was observed many times. The CDR3, as DNA: TGTGCCAGCAGCTGGGACTGGGATCAGCCCCAGCATTTT. It translates to CASSWDWDQPQHF. The rearrangement joins TRBV7-6 to TRBJ1-5; a weak D match, TRBD1 (5 bases). Trimming stripped 4 bases from V and 5 bases from J, with 9 bases between. The length of the CDR3 is 13 residues. The V gene's germline CDR1 is SGHVS and CDR2 FNYEAQ.

This clonotype was seen a few times. The chain links TRBV27 to TRBJ2-7; 9 nucleotides agree with TRBD1. Germline CDR1 MNHEY, CDR2 SMNVEV (reference sequence). V shed 9 bases, J shed 10 bases, and the junction held 7 bases outside the gene matches. The CDR3 sequence is 11 residues long. For the CDR3, the DNA is TGTGCCAGTACAGGGGGCGCCGACCAGTACTTC. Its protein product is CASTGGADQYF.